This entry is about one T cell receptor (beta chain). The sample is drawn from a study of blood T cell repertoires in COVID-19. On the study more broadly: Donors in the United States, Italy and Spain gave samples during acute or convalescent COVID-19. Nucleic acid was either cDNA or gDNA, and it came from T cells, B-cell-depleted T cells, or PBMCs.

J was trimmed by 8 bases and V by 4 bases; bases with no gene match: 7. CDR1 is MNHEY, CDR2 SMNVEV, per germline (reference sequence). CDR3 length: 15 amino acids. Enrolled during active infection, Seattle patients were then followed longitudinally. Original processing notes: How many nucleated cells were present was estimated from reference gene primer amplification. Assay used: immunoSEQ multiplex PCR; TCRdb lists only in-frame clones, some missing. D and trimming come from the DNA, and the V and J calls and clone size come from that table. Here the sample spans some 400,000 clones, around 87% being singletons.

The sequence came from a woman aged 60-75 years with COVID-19, enrolled during active disease. The gene calls are TRBV27 and TRBJ1-4, with 10 bases aligning to TRBD1. Specimen: peripheral blood. The CDR3 is CASSSIGTGEEKLFF. DNA for the CDR3: TGTGCCAGCAGTTCTATCGGGACAGGGGAAGAAAAACTGTTTTTT.